Described below is a single T cell receptor (beta chain) sequence and its context. Germline trimming cut 1 base from V and 4 bases from J; bases unmatched to any gene: 11. This CDR3 contains 17 residues. Germline V CDR1 and CDR2: PRHDT, FYEKMQ (reference sequence). Some clones are missing from TCRdb's copy, which holds only in-frame ones; the method was immunoSEQ multiplex PCR. The table records about 100,000 clones, almost 96% of them present only once. These data originate in a study of technical replicates of blood from a handful of donors. The V and J genes are TRBV13 and TRBJ2-5; 8 nucleotides match TRBD1. This TCR was sampled from a human donor in good health. The sequenced material came from T cells isolated from PBMCs. CDR3 sequence (DNA): TGTGCCAGCAGCTTAGACTTCGGACAGGGTAGAGGAGAGACCCAGTACTTC. This gives the protein CASSLDFGQGRGETQYF.